Here is one TCR beta chain with its context. This sample also contains other DNA sequences that code for the same CDR3. The data are from a study of shared clonotypes between healthy human individuals. Sequencing used immunoSEQ multiplex PCR; TCRdb keeps in-frame clones, though not all of them. The repertoire includes approximately 2.1 million clones, 80% to 95% of them detected once, and 0.35% to 0.5% sits in the top ten. The CDR3 is made up of 13 amino acids. The germline V gene encodes CDR1 SGHNT and CDR2 YYREEE (reference sequence). The V gene lost 0 bases and the J gene lost 2 bases, with 6 bases spanning the gap.

The TCR was taken from a man aged 18 to 29 in good health. Some clones in this sample may be carry-over from other donors' samples. Sample: naive CD4+ T cells from PBMCs. Subset given: CD45RA+ positively selected. This chain joins TRBV5-4 and TRBJ2-7; possible D gene TRBD1, 6 bases. The CDR3 spells CASSLGGPYEQYF. The CDR3 DNA reads TGTGCCAGCAGCTTGGGGGGGCCCTACGAGCAGTACTTC.